These 21 T cell receptor beta chains share one sample of origin, sequenced in a study of blood T cell repertoires in COVID-19. Using immunoSEQ multiplex PCR, the repertoire was profiled, and TCRdb retains in-frame clones only, with some absent. The repertoire includes hundreds of thousands of clones, 80% to 90% of them detected once, and approximately 1.5% sits in the top ten. The sequenced material came from peripheral blood. Receptors were obtained from a woman aged 40 to 50 who had recovered from COVID-19.

For the CDR3, the DNA is TGCGCCAGCAGCATAACAGGGGTAAGGGACGGAAACATTCAGTACTTC. This gives the protein CASSITGVRDGNIQYF. The rearrangement uses TRBV5-1 and TRBJ2-4; 7 bases fit TRBD1. CDR3 length equals 16 residues. The junction had 13 bases not matched to a gene; V was cut back by 4 bases and J by 6 bases. In germline, CDR1 is SGHRS, CDR2 YFSETQ. Drawing the rest from reference TRBV5-1 and TRBJ2-4, the complete variable domain is KAGVTQTPRYLIKTRGQQVTLSCSPISGHRSVSWYQQTPGQGLQFLFEYFSETQRNKGNFPGRFSGRQFSNSRSEMNVSTLELGDSALYLCASSITGVRDGNIQYFGAGTRLSVL.

The chain carries TRBV4-3 and TRBJ1-2; the match to TRBD1 covers 7 bases. Germline CDR1 and CDR2: LGHNA and YSLEER. This CDR3 is 15 amino acids long. J gave up 0 bases and V 4 bases, and 5 bases lay outside the gene matches. CDR3 residues: CASSRIQGANYGYTF. The CDR3 DNA reads as TGCGCCAGCAGCCGAATTCAGGGGGCTAACTATGGCTACACCTTC.

The rearrangement links TRBV2 to TRBJ2-5, with a weak D call TRBD2 (7 bases). V lost 2 bases to trimming and J lost 3 bases, with 16 bases between them. The CDR3 length is 16 residues. Germline loops: CDR1 SNHLY, CDR2 FYNNEI. CDR3 in amino acids: CASSEWGGGSKETQYF. The CDR3 coding sequence is TGTGCCAGCAGTGAATGGGGCGGGGGCTCCAAAGAGACCCAGTACTTC.

The J gene is TRBJ1-2, the V gene TRBV18, with D tentatively TRBD1 (6 bases). There are 17 residues in the CDR3. The germline V gene has CDR1 KGHSH and CDR2 LQKENI. With 0 bases removed from V and 8 bases from J, the gap between germline ends came to 22 bases. In nucleotides, the CDR3 is TGTGCCAGCTCACCACCTGTGCCCCGGGACATGGCGGACGGCTACACCTTC. Translated: CASSPPVPRDMADGYTF.

The chain is built from TRBV10-3 and TRBJ2-5; D might be TRBD1 (5 bases). CDR1 ENHRY and CDR2 SYGVKD come from the germline V gene. This CDR3 spans 17 amino acids. V was trimmed by 6 bases and J by 1 base, leaving 21 bases between them. The DNA for the CDR3 is TGTGCCATCAGCGACAGCTGGGCCCTGGGGTCCCAAGAGACCCAGTACTTC. Translation gives CAISDSWALGSQETQYF.

In DNA form, the CDR3 reads TGTGCCATCACTTCTGCCGGGACAGTGAACACTGAAGCTTTCTTT. Protein: CAITSAGTVNTEAFF. The chain uses TRBV10-3 and TRBJ1-1; 7 nucleotides line up with TRBD1. V lost 7 bases to trimming and J lost 0 bases; unmatched junction nucleotides: 8. Germline V gene lookup returns CDR1 ENHRY and CDR2 SYGVKD. The CDR3 is 15 residues long.

The rearrangement joins TRBV6-5 to TRBJ1-2, with 9 bases identical to TRBD1. J lost 2 bases, V lost 1 base, and 2 bases had no gene match. The CDR3 extends over 15 amino acids. CDR1 is MNHEY, CDR2 SVGAGI, per germline. The CDR3 sequence is CASSYFGQGNYGYTF. Here the CDR3 DNA reads TGTGCCAGCAGTTACTTCGGACAGGGGAACTATGGCTACACCTTC.

The J gene is TRBJ1-1, the V gene TRBV6-5, with 9 nucleotides matching TRBD1. V shed 7 bases and J 3 bases; nucleotides not matched to a gene: 9. The CDR3 length is 15 residues. Germline assignment: CDR1 MNHEY and CDR2 SVGAGI. The CDR3 nucleotides are TGTGCCAGCACCACAGGGGGCGCACTGTACACTGAAGCTTTCTTT. It specifies CASTTGGALYTEAFF.

The chain employs TRBV5-1 and TRBJ1-1; TRBD1 might be the D (5 bases). Germline V lookup: CDR1 SGHRS, CDR2 YFSETQ. V was pared by 0 bases and J by 8 bases, with 14 bases between. The CDR3 extends over 14 amino acids. CDR3 nucleotide sequence: TGCGCCAGCAGCTTGGTGTTGGGTAACAGGGAAGCTTTCTTT. Its protein is CASSLVLGNREAFF.

This clone was observed a few times. The chain has TRBV11-2 and TRBJ1-2; 8 bases are shared with TRBD1. J lost 8 bases, V lost 5 bases, and 7 bases had no gene match. CDR3 length equals 13 residues. CDR1 SGHAT and CDR2 FQNNGV come from the germline V gene. The CDR3 protein is CASSLLSGGGYTF. CDR3 bases: TGTGCCAGCAGCCTACTGTCAGGGGGCGGCTACACCTTC.

The chain employs TRBV4-1 and TRBJ1-2; TRBD1 matches 10 bases. After removal of 0 bases from V and 5 bases from J, the junction contained 3 bases not matched to a gene. CDR3 size: 15 residues. Germline CDR1 MGHRA, CDR2 YSYEKL. The CDR3 reads CASSQDRDRGYGYTF. The CDR3 DNA follows: TGCGCCAGCAGCCAAGATCGGGACAGGGGATATGGCTACACCTTC.

V gene TRBV5-1 combines with J gene TRBJ1-3; D might be TRBD1 (6 bases). V shed 4 bases and J shed 2 bases, with 13 bases lying between them. Looked up from germline, CDR1 is SGHRS and CDR2 is YFSETQ. This CDR3 has 15 residues. The chain's CDR3 is CASSTYRAAGNTIYF. CDR3 DNA: TGCGCCAGCAGCACCTACAGGGCCGCTGGAAACACCATATATTTT.

The chain links TRBV7-9 to TRBJ2-1; 9 nucleotides align to TRBD2. Germline V CDR1 and CDR2: SEHNR, FQNEAQ (reference sequence). The CDR3 loop spans 12 amino acids. The junction had 4 bases not matched to a gene; V was cut back by 3 bases and J by 13 bases. CDR3 sequence reads: CASSFGGGAQFF. The CDR3 DNA reads as TGTGCCAGCAGCTTTGGCGGGGGGGCCCAGTTCTTC.

In this sample, this clone turned up a few times. The chain recombines TRBV7-9 with TRBJ1-6; 8 bases are a match to TRBD1. Germline loops: CDR1 SEHNR, CDR2 FQNEAQ (reference sequence). J gave up 15 bases and V 4 bases, and 20 bases lay outside the gene matches. This CDR3 has 17 amino acids. The CDR3 bases are TGTGCCAGCAGCTCGAGACAAGACCGGGACAGGCCTTGGGTCCTCCACTTT. It encodes CASSSRQDRDRPWVLHF.

The J gene is TRBJ1-1, the V gene TRBV7-2; D remains unclear. Trimming pared 1 base from V and 1 base from J, leaving 4 bases between. Germline V gives CDR1 SGHTA, CDR2 FQGNSA. CDR3 size: 13 residues. The DNA of the CDR3 is TGTGCCAGCAGCTTAGATCAGAACACTGAAGCTTTCTTT. Amino acids: CASSLDQNTEAFF. Variable domain in full (rest from reference TRBV7-2 and TRBJ1-1): GAGVSQSPSNKVTEKGKDVELRCDPISGHTALYWYRQSLGQGLEFLIYFQGNSAPDKSGLPSDRFSAERTGGSVSTLTIQRTQQEDSAVYLCASSLDQNTEAFFGQGTRLTVV.

This chain connects TRBV11-2 to TRBJ1-1; 7 nucleotides line up with TRBD1. V lost 3 bases to trimming and J lost 3 bases; unmatched junction nucleotides: 16. The CDR3 runs 18 residues. Germline V gene data show CDR1 as SGHAT and CDR2 as FQNNGV. The CDR3 DNA reads TGTGCCAGCAGCTTTCGTCAGGGGGGACAGACTTCCTACACTGAAGCTTTCTTT. Its translation is CASSFRQGGQTSYTEAFF.

The chain combines TRBV3-1 (or the pseudogene TRBV3-2) with TRBJ2-5; a weak D match, TRBD2 (6 bases). Germline V gene lookup returns CDR1 LGHDT and CDR2 YNNKEL (reference sequence). Trimming pared 6 bases from V and 5 bases from J, leaving 16 bases between. CDR3 length: 14 residues. Here the CDR3 reads CASSSCAGPETQYF. CDR3 DNA sequence: TGTGCCAGCAGTTCGTGCGCGGGACCGGAGACCCAGTACTTC.

This clone was picked up one time. The rearrangement uses TRBV5-4 and TRBJ2-5; 7 bases line up with TRBD2. The CDR3 spans 16 residues. Trimming removed 1 base from V and 5 bases from J; junction bases left unmatched: 11. Germline assignment: CDR1 SGHNT and CDR2 YYREEE (reference sequence). The CDR3 reads CASSLRVRGTLETQYF. The CDR3 nucleotides read TGTGCCAGCAGCTTGAGGGTGCGGGGGACCCTTGAGACCCAGTACTTC.

The chain uses TRBV30 and TRBJ1-2, with D hard to call. Germline values: CDR1 GTSNPN, CDR2 SVGIG (reference sequence). This CDR3 region has 12 residues. V was shortened by 7 bases and J by 2 bases, with 11 bases between the two germline ends. CDR3 amino acids: CAFRYRNYGYTF. The CDR3 bases are TGTGCCTTTCGGTATCGGAACTATGGCTACACCTTC.

This clone was recorded only once. This rearrangement joins TRBV6-5 to TRBJ2-7, with D perhaps matching TRBD2 (6 bases). Germline V gene data show CDR1 as MNHEY and CDR2 as SVGAGI. V gave up 2 bases and J gave up 6 bases, with 14 bases separating them. This CDR3 spans 14 amino acids. The chain's CDR3 is CASSYRWEVGEQYF. In DNA form, the CDR3 reads TGTGCCAGCAGTTACCGCTGGGAGGTTGGCGAGCAGTACTTC.

The sample holds one count of this clone. The chain is built from TRBV7-6 and TRBJ2-1; 11 bases map to TRBD2. The J segment lost 2 bases and the V segment lost 2 bases, leaving 11 bases of the junction unmatched. Looked up from germline, CDR1 is SGHVS and CDR2 is FNYEAQ. The CDR3 has 19 residues. This CDR3 reads CASSLRASGGPAPYNEQFF. For the CDR3, the DNA is TGTGCCAGCAGCTTACGGGCTAGCGGGGGGCCCGCGCCCTACAATGAGCAGTTCTTC.